Listed below are T cell receptor beta chains from one sample, sequenced in a study of T cell responses to AZD1222 COVID-19 vaccine. Using immunoSEQ multiplex PCR, the repertoire was profiled, and TCRdb retains in-frame clones only, with some absent. The sample contains 100,000 to 110,000 clones, over 75% of which appear only once. Here the sequenced sample was peripheral blood, taken on day 0 of MenACWY control vaccination. The receptors originated from an adult in good health. The conserved cysteine and the conserved F or W are not part of the CDR3 here. A D gene is named only where the DNA matches it firmly.

v_gene	j_gene	d_gene	CDR3aa
TRBV11-2	TRBJ2-3	TRBD1	ASSARDRAESTDTQY
TRBV20-1	TRBJ1-1	TRBD1	RYDRDFEAF
TRBV6-5	TRBJ1-4	-	ASRTDSTGEKLF
TRBV6-1	TRBJ1-2	-	ASSEGVEVNYGYT
TRBV21-1	TRBJ2-1	-	ASRNPGGYWISYNEQF
TRBV10-3	TRBJ1-1	TRBD1	AISDPTAGGRAEAF
TRBV5-1	TRBJ2-7	TRBD1	ASSSRQGHSYEQY
TRBV12-3/TRBV12-4	TRBJ1-1	-	ASSLSLNTEAF
TRBV18	TRBJ1-5	TRBD1	ASSPTGDQPQH
TRBV11-2	TRBJ1-6	TRBD1	ASSLDHRGYSPLH
TRBV6-2/TRBV6-3	TRBJ2-3	-	ASSYSTESITDTQY
TRBV19	TRBJ1-5	-	ASSIDGSPMIQPQH
TRBV24-1	TRBJ2-5	TRBD1	ATRGTGGKTQY
TRBV4-2	TRBJ2-3	TRBD2	ASSPSGGTSTDTQY
TRBV9	TRBJ1-1	-	ASSVGPTDPTEAF
TRBV5-1	TRBJ2-5	TRBD2	ASSLVGGRSQETQY
TRBV10-3	TRBJ1-1	-	AISSGPNTEAF
TRBV3-1/TRBV3-2	TRBJ1-1	-	ASTLGGGKTEAF
TRBV21-1	TRBJ2-7	-	ASRRQGVSHEQY
TRBV19	TRBJ1-1	-	ASSIGTPGTEAF
TRBV18	TRBJ2-5	-	ASSPPGPQETQY
TRBV18	TRBJ1-1	-	ASSPPGRNTEAF
TRBV5-4	TRBJ1-2	-	ASRHGGLLYGYT
TRBV5-1	TRBJ1-5	TRBD1	ASSLLGGRNQPQH
TRBV11-2	TRBJ2-7	TRBD2	ASSLGSGRGYEQY
TRBV7-2	TRBJ2-7	TRBD2	ASSLGLATTYEQY
TRBV4-3	TRBJ1-4	TRBD1	ASSQGAGTGIEKLF
TRBV10-2	TRBJ1-5	-	ASSESGSQPQH
TRBV27	TRBJ2-6	TRBD1	ASRLGGWANVLT
TRBV15	TRBJ1-1	-	ATSSWMRTEAF
TRBV29-1	TRBJ2-3	TRBD2	SVEDGLAVSDTQY
TRBV5-1	TRBJ1-5	-	ASSWGGEGQPQH
TRBV27	TRBJ2-2	-	ASSDGGGGGELF
TRBV2	TRBJ2-5	TRBD1	ASMTGGWETQY
TRBV7-2	TRBJ2-7	-	ASSSPQIAYVEQY
TRBV19	TRBJ2-1	TRBD2	ASTLIGGSYEQF
TRBV19	TRBJ2-1	TRBD2	ASSIPGLAGGQSYNEQF
TRBV27	TRBJ2-7	TRBD1	ASSLLTGGAYEQY
TRBV6-2/TRBV6-3	TRBJ2-2	TRBD2	ASSFPLGLAGEDNTGELF
TRBV11-3	TRBJ2-6	TRBD1	ASSTQGSSGANVLT
TRBV5-4	TRBJ1-5	-	ASSLGGSNQPQH
TRBV10-3	TRBJ2-7	-	AIKGSYEQY
TRBV7-2	TRBJ1-2	TRBD1	ASSLDGSGRGGFGYT
TRBV2	TRBJ2-7	TRBD2	ASRGLAGPYEQY
TRBV2	TRBJ1-5	-	ASSEFSFYQPQH
TRBV21-1	TRBJ2-1	-	ASSKAGVSYNEQF
TRBV6-2/TRBV6-3	TRBJ1-1	-	ASSRNTEAF
TRBV7-2	TRBJ2-7	-	ASSLGTYEQY
TRBV5-1	TRBJ1-6	TRBD1	ASRTLTGTGGRSPLH
TRBV5-1	TRBJ1-5	-	ASSPYPGINQPQH
TRBV7-9	TRBJ2-7	-	ASSPDSSEQY
TRBV9	TRBJ1-3	-	ASSAGRGPPSGNTIY
TRBV5-1	TRBJ2-3	-	ASSPGSRGETQY
TRBV10-3	TRBJ1-2	TRBD1	AISESTGQGVNYGYT
TRBV7-9	TRBJ1-2	-	ASSFGNTGTSYGYT